Listed below are T cell receptor beta chains from one sample, sequenced in a study of blood T cells in healthy people across ages. TCRdb re-analysed the 5' RACE reads in MiXCR, keeping a single row per CDR3 protein. The sample holds about 680,000 distinct CDR3 sequences; over 45% are singletons and the top ten take roughly 31%. The source material was blood. The source of these receptors is a woman aged 60-75 years in good health. Each CDR3 is given with its conserved first and last residue. Fields, in order: CDR3 length, D gene, V gene, clone size, J gene, CDR3 DNA, CDR3 protein. A D gene is named only where the DNA matches it firmly. A clone size is listed for some rows: how often the clone was seen (once, few, many), or a class if it is expanded.

len: 16
d_gene: TRBD1
v_gene: TRBV7-9
abundance: .
j_gene: TRBJ2-7
CDR3nt: TGTGCCAGCAGCTCGTACCCGGGACAGGTGACCTACGAGCAGTACTTC
CDR3aa: CASSSYPGQVTYEQYF

len: 13
d_gene: TRBD1
v_gene: TRBV20-1
abundance: few
j_gene: TRBJ2-5
CDR3nt: TGCAGTGCTGTGTGGACAGGCCAAGAGACCCAGTACTTC
CDR3aa: CSAVWTGQETQYF

len: 14
d_gene: TRBD2
v_gene: TRBV10-3
abundance: .
j_gene: TRBJ2-1
CDR3nt: TGTGCCATCAGTGTAGCGGGAGAGCACAATGAGCAGTTCTTC
CDR3aa: CAISVAGEHNEQFF

len: 16
d_gene: .
v_gene: TRBV4-3
abundance: many
j_gene: TRBJ1-1
CDR3nt: TGCGCCAGCAGCCAAGATTTGGGGCAGTGGAACACTGAAGCTTTCTTT
CDR3aa: CASSQDLGQWNTEAFF

len: 14
d_gene: TRBD2
v_gene: TRBV7-2
abundance: .
j_gene: TRBJ2-7
CDR3nt: TGTGCCAGCAGCGTGGGACTAGCGGGATACGAGCAGTACTTC
CDR3aa: CASSVGLAGYEQYF

len: 15
d_gene: .
v_gene: TRBV5-1
abundance: few
j_gene: TRBJ1-2
CDR3nt: TGCGCCAGCAGCTTGTTCGGCCAGAGTAACTATGGCTACACCTTC
CDR3aa: CASSLFGQSNYGYTF

len: 15
d_gene: TRBD1
v_gene: TRBV7-2
abundance: few
j_gene: TRBJ2-7
CDR3nt: TGTGCCAGCAGCTTAGCGCGGGACAGGACCTACGAGCAGTACTTC
CDR3aa: CASSLARDRTYEQYF

len: 13
d_gene: .
v_gene: TRBV5-1
abundance: .
j_gene: TRBJ2-1
CDR3nt: TGCGCCAGCAGCTCGGTCGGTGGGAATGAGCAGTTCTTC
CDR3aa: CASSSVGGNEQFF

len: 14
d_gene: TRBD1
v_gene: TRBV27
abundance: few
j_gene: TRBJ1-2
CDR3nt: TGTGCCACTAGACCCGGACAGGGGCGGTATGGCTACACCTTC
CDR3aa: CATRPGQGRYGYTF

len: 18
d_gene: TRBD1
v_gene: TRBV3-1
abundance: few
j_gene: TRBJ2-6
CDR3nt: TGTGCCAGCAGCCAATCTGAATACAGGGGCTCTGGGGCCAACGTCCTGACTTTC
CDR3aa: CASSQSEYRGSGANVLTF

len: 13
d_gene: TRBD2
v_gene: TRBV20-1
abundance: few
j_gene: TRBJ2-1
CDR3nt: TGCAGTGTTGGCGGGAGCGTCTACAATGAGCAGTTCTTC
CDR3aa: CSVGGSVYNEQFF

len: 14
d_gene: TRBD2
v_gene: TRBV4-2
abundance: many
j_gene: TRBJ2-7
CDR3nt: TGTGCCAGCAGCCCTGGGGGGAGGGCCTCCGAGCAGTACTTC
CDR3aa: CASSPGGRASEQYF

len: 17
d_gene: TRBD2
v_gene: TRBV5-1
abundance: once
j_gene: TRBJ2-1
CDR3nt: TGCGCCAGCAGCTTCGCCGAGACTAGCGGGGCGTACAATGAGCAGTTCTTC
CDR3aa: CASSFAETSGAYNEQFF

len: 15
d_gene: .
v_gene: TRBV5-1
abundance: .
j_gene: TRBJ1-2
CDR3nt: TGCGCCAGCAGCCTTGGAGGGGGGTATAGCTATGGCTACACCTTC
CDR3aa: CASSLGGGYSYGYTF

len: 16
d_gene: TRBD1
v_gene: TRBV7-2
abundance: few
j_gene: TRBJ1-1
CDR3nt: TGTGCCAGCAGCTCAGATAACAGGGGGCTTAACACTGAAGCTTTCTTT
CDR3aa: CASSSDNRGLNTEAFF

len: 15
d_gene: .
v_gene: TRBV7-9
abundance: few
j_gene: TRBJ2-3
CDR3nt: TGTGCCAGCAGCACCCCCCGGGGGAGCACAGATACGCAGTATTTT
CDR3aa: CASSTPRGSTDTQYF

len: 13
d_gene: TRBD2
v_gene: TRBV20-1
abundance: .
j_gene: TRBJ2-4
CDR3nt: TGCAGTGCTAGGGGTGGGGCGGGAGACATTCAGTACTTC
CDR3aa: CSARGGAGDIQYF

len: 14
d_gene: TRBD1
v_gene: TRBV12-3/TRBV12-4
abundance: .
j_gene: TRBJ1-5
CDR3nt: TGTGCCAGCACCCCGGGACAGGGTTGGCAGCCCCAGCATTTT
CDR3aa: CASTPGQGWQPQHF

len: 16
d_gene: .
v_gene: TRBV28
abundance: .
j_gene: TRBJ1-1
CDR3nt: TGTGCCAGCAGTTTATCGACCGGTAGGGGAAACACTGAAGCTTTCTTT
CDR3aa: CASSLSTGRGNTEAFF

len: 15
d_gene: .
v_gene: TRBV7-2
abundance: .
j_gene: TRBJ1-6
CDR3nt: TGTGCCAGCAGCCCCCAGACCGCAGCTAATTCACCCCTCCACTTT
CDR3aa: CASSPQTAANSPLHF

len: 15
d_gene: TRBD1
v_gene: TRBV7-7
abundance: .
j_gene: TRBJ2-1
CDR3nt: TGTGCCAGCAGCTTAGGGACAGGGGTATCTCATGAGCAGTTCTTC
CDR3aa: CASSLGTGVSHEQFF

len: 15
d_gene: .
v_gene: TRBV7-2
abundance: few
j_gene: TRBJ2-5
CDR3nt: TGTGCCAGCAGCTCCGACCTGCGACTCGGGATTGAGCAGTACTTC
CDR3aa: CASSSDLRLGIEQYF

len: 17
d_gene: TRBD1
v_gene: TRBV6-1
abundance: .
j_gene: TRBJ1-4
CDR3nt: TGTGCCAGCAGTCAAAACAGGGGGACAGCAGCTAATGAAAAACTGTTTTTT
CDR3aa: CASSQNRGTAANEKLFF